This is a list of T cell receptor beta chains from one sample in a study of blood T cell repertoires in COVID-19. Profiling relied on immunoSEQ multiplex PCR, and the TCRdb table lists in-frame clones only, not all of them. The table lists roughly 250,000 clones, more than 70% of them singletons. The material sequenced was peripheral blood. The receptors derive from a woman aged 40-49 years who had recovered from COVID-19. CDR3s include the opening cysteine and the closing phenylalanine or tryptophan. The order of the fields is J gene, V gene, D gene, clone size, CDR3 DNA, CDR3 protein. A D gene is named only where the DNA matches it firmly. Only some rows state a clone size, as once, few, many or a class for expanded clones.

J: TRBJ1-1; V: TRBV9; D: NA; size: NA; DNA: TGTGCCAGCAGCCCTCAGCGGCCGGGGGCTTTCTTT; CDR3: CASSPQRPGAFF
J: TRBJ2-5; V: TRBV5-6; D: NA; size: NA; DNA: TGTGCCAGCAGCTTTGTGGCAAGCCAAGAGACCCAGTACTTC; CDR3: CASSFVASQETQYF
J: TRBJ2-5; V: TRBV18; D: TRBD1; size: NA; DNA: TGTGCCAGCTCGACAGGGGTGGAGACCCAGTACTTC; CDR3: CASSTGVETQYF
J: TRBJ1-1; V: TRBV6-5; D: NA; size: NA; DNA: TGTGCCAGCAGTCCCGGGACTTGGGAAGCTTTCTTT; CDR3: CASSPGTWEAFF
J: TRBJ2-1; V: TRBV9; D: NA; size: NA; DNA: TGTGCCAGCAGCGGCCTAGTGAGGCGCGAGGGCCTTTACAATGAGCAGTTCTTC; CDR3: CASSGLVRREGLYNEQFF
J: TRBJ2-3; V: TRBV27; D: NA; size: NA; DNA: TGTGCCAGCGGACGACAGGGCACAGATACGCAGTATTTT; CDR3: CASGRQGTDTQYF
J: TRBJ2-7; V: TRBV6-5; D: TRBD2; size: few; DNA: TGTGCCAGCAGTTACTCCAAGCGGGGTATCTACGAGCAGTACTTC; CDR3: CASSYSKRGIYEQYF
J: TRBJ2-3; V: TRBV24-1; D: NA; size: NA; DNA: TGTGCCACCAGTGAAGCAGGGTCAGATACGCAGTATTTT; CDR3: CATSEAGSDTQYF
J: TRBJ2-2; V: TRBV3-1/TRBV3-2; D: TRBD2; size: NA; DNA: TGTGCCAGCAGCCAAGATCGTTTAGCGGGAGGGACCGGGGAGCTGTTTTTT; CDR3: CASSQDRLAGGTGELFF
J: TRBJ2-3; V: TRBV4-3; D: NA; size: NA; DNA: TGCGCCAGCAGCCAAGAGCTAGCGTCAGATACGCAGTATTTT; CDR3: CASSQELASDTQYF
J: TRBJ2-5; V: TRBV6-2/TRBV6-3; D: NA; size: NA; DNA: TGTGCCAGCAGCCCGGTGGGAGGAAAAGAGACCCAGTACTTC; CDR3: CASSPVGGKETQYF
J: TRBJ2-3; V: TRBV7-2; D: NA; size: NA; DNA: TGTGCCAGCAGCTTAAACCCCCCCTGGGGGGGGCGCACAGATACGCAGTATTTT; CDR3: CASSLNPPWGGRTDTQYF
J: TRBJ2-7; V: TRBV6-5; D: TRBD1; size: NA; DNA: TGTGCCAGCACGACAGGGGGCGGGTACGAGCAGTACTTC; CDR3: CASTTGGGYEQYF